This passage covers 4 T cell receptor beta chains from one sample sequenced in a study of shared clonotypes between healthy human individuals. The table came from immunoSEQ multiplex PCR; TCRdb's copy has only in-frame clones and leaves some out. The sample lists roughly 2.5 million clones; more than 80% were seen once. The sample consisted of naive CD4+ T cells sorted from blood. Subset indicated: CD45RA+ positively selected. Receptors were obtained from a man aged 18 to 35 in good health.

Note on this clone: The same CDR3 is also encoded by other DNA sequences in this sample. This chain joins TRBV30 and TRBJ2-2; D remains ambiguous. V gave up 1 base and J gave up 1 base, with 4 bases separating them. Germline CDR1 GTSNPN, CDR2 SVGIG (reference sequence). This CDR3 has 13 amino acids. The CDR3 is CAWSEQNTGELFF. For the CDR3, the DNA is TGTGCCTGGAGTGAGCAGAACACCGGGGAGCTGTTTTTT.

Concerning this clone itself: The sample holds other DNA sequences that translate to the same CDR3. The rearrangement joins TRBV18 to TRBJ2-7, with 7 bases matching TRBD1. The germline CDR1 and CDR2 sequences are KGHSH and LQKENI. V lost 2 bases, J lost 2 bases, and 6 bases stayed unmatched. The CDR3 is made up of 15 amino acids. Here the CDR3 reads CASSPGRDSPYEQYF. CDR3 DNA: TGTGCCAGCTCACCAGGAAGGGACAGCCCCTACGAGCAGTACTTC.

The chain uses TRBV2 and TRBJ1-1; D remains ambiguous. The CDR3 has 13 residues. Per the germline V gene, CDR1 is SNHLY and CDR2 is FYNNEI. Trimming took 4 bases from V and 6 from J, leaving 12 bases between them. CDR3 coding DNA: TGTGCCAGCAGTGGGACGGGTACTGCTGAAGCTTTCTTT. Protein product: CASSGTGTAEAFF.

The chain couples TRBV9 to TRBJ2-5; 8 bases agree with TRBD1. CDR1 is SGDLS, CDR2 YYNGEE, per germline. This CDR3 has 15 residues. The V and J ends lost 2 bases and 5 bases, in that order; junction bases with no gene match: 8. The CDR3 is CASSVLDRAWETQYF. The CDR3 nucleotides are TGTGCCAGCAGCGTCTTGGACAGGGCCTGGGAGACCCAGTACTTC.